Listed here are 13 T cell receptor beta chains from one sample, sequenced in a study of blood T cell repertoires in COVID-19. Profiling relied on immunoSEQ multiplex PCR, and the TCRdb table lists in-frame clones only, not all of them. The repertoire includes 190,000 or so clones, approximately 87% of them detected once, and just under 0.9% sits in the top ten. The sequenced sample was peripheral blood. The receptors stem from a woman aged 18-30 years who had recovered from COVID-19.

The V call is TRBV7-3, the J call TRBJ2-3, with 11 positions matching TRBD2. This CDR3 is built from 18 residues. Unmatched junction bases numbered 10, after V lost 3 bases and J lost 2 bases. CDR1 is SGHTA, CDR2 FQGTGA, per germline. The CDR3 here is CASSLESLAGVTTDTQYF. CDR3 in DNA: TGTGCCAGCAGCTTGGAGTCACTAGCGGGGGTTACCACAGATACGCAGTATTTT.

The V gene is TRBV4-1, the J gene TRBJ2-1; 13 bases match TRBD2. The germline V gene has CDR1 MGHRA and CDR2 YSYEKL. Trimming cost V 5 bases and J 5 bases; bases outside gene matches: 9. The CDR3 contains 17 residues. Here the CDR3 DNA reads TGCGCCAGCAGCGGACGGACTAGCGGGAGAAGTAACAATGAGCAGTTCTTC. Translating it yields CASSGRTSGRSNNEQFF.

This clone was detected once. The rearrangement links TRBV7-2 to TRBJ2-3; 8 nucleotides line up with TRBD2. Germline V gene sequence: CDR1 SGHTA, CDR2 FQGNSA. J was trimmed by 5 bases and V by 1 base; bases with no gene match: 2. This CDR3 is built from 14 residues. In DNA form, the CDR3 reads TGTGCCAGCAGCTTAGGTCTAGCGGGAGATACGCAGTATTTT. Translated: CASSLGLAGDTQYF. Complete variable domain (other parts from reference TRBV7-2 and TRBJ2-3): GAGVSQSPSNKVTEKGKDVELRCDPISGHTALYWYRQSLGQGLEFLIYFQGNSAPDKSGLPSDRFSAERTGGSVSTLTIQRTQQEDSAVYLCASSLGLAGDTQYFGPGTRLTVL.

This rearrangement joins TRBV10-3 to TRBJ1-2; D possibly corresponds to TRBD1 (5 bases). Trimming left V 3 bases short and J 3 bases short, with 8 bases between. Per germline, CDR1 ENHRY and CDR2 SYGVKD. The CDR3 runs 13 residues. CDR3 residues: CAISELGDYGYTF. In DNA, the CDR3 is TGTGCCATCAGTGAATTAGGGGACTATGGCTACACCTTC.

The chain carries TRBV27 and TRBJ1-1; no reliable D call. V was shortened by 2 bases and J by 5 bases, with 15 bases between the two germline ends. The CDR3 covers 15 residues. CDR1 MNHEY and CDR2 SMNVEV come from the germline V gene (reference sequence). The CDR3 nucleotides read TGTGCCAGCAGTTTAGGTACCCATTGGAGGACTGAAGCTTTCTTT. Its translation is CASSLGTHWRTEAFF.

The table lists this clone with a count of one. The chain employs TRBV24-1 and TRBJ1-2, with 7 bases fitting TRBD1. After removal of 4 bases from V and 5 bases from J, the junction contained 9 bases not matched to a gene. The CDR3 extends over 15 amino acids. The germline V gene has CDR1 KGHDR and CDR2 SFDVKD. CDR3 in amino acids: CATSDPYGTAYGYTF. CDR3 in DNA: TGTGCCACCAGTGACCCCTACGGGACAGCATATGGCTACACCTTC.

The V gene is TRBV2, the J gene TRBJ1-3; TRBD1 matches 8 bases. Germline V gives CDR1 SNHLY, CDR2 FYNNEI. J gave up 4 bases and V 8 bases, and 10 bases lay outside the gene matches. This CDR3 spans 15 amino acids. The CDR3 loop reads CASRGQGAGGNTIYF. The DNA for the CDR3 is TGTGCCAGCCGGGGGCAGGGGGCTGGAGGAAACACCATATATTTT.

The chain recombines TRBV18 with TRBJ2-3; D is unresolved. The germline gives CDR1 KGHSH, CDR2 LQKENI. V lost 3 bases and J lost 4, with 23 bases in between. The CDR3 is 18 amino acids. The CDR3 sequence is CASSPKTLRRPPPDTQYF. The DNA for the CDR3 is TGTGCCAGCTCACCTAAGACATTGAGAAGGCCGCCCCCAGATACGCAGTATTTT.

CDR3 in DNA: TGTGCCATCAGCCGGGACAGGGGTTCCGGGGAGCTGTTTTTT. Its translation: CAISRDRGSGELFF. The V and J genes are TRBV10-3 and TRBJ2-2; TRBD1 agrees at 10 bases. Losses at the gene ends were 6 bases for V and 6 bases for J; bases not matched to a gene: 4. There are 14 residues in the CDR3. Germline V gives CDR1 ENHRY, CDR2 SYGVKD.

The V and J genes are TRBV20-1 and TRBJ2-7; 7 nucleotides line up with TRBD2. Germline V CDR1 and CDR2: DFQATT, SNEGSKA (reference sequence). The CDR3 length is 13 residues. The V and J ends lost 3 bases and 4 bases, in that order; junction bases with no gene match: 6. For the CDR3, the DNA is TGCAGTGCTAGTGGACTAGGGTTTTACGAGCAGTACGTC. Amino acids: CSASGLGFYEQYV.

The chain is built from TRBV25-1 and TRBJ1-1; 7 positions match TRBD1. CDR1 is MGHDK and CDR2 is SYGVNS in the germline V gene. The ends lost 0 bases at V and 0 bases at J; junction bases unmatched: 1. The CDR3 extends over 15 amino acids. The CDR3, as DNA: TGTGCCAGCAGTGAATATGGGACAGTGAACACTGAAGCTTTCTTT. Protein product: CASSEYGTVNTEAFF.

The V call is TRBV6-5, the J call TRBJ2-7; 9 positions match TRBD1. The CDR3 contains 14 residues. Germline trimming cut 6 bases from V and 3 bases from J; bases unmatched to any gene: 6. Germline V gene data show CDR1 as MNHEY and CDR2 as SVGAGI. The DNA of the CDR3 is TGTGCCAGCAGCGGGACAGGGAGCCTCTACGAGCAGTACGTC. Translated, it gives CASSGTGSLYEQYV.

The chain has TRBV11-1 and TRBJ1-6; D unresolved. Germline loops: CDR1 SGHAT, CDR2 FQDESV (reference sequence). V lost 2 bases to trimming and J lost 7 bases, with 9 bases between them. The CDR3 loop spans 14 amino acids. The CDR3 nucleotides are TGTGCCAGCAGCTTACCGGCGAGGAATTCACCCCTCCACTTT. Translation gives CASSLPARNSPLHF. The full variable domain, rest sourced from reference TRBV11-1 and TRBJ1-6, is EAEVAQSPRYKITEKSQAVAFWCDPISGHATLYWYRQILGQGPELLVQFQDESVVDDSQLPKDRFSAERLKGVDSTLKIQPAELGDSAMYLCASSLPARNSPLHFGNGTRLTVT.